This T cell receptor (beta chain) was identified during a study of blood T cell repertoires in COVID-19. The overall study: COVID-19 samples, acute and convalescent, were from the United States, Italy and Spain.

The CDR3 runs 15 residues. Germline CDR1 and CDR2: SGHRS and YFSETQ. V was pared by 5 bases and J by 6 bases, with 19 bases between. Assay used: immunoSEQ multiplex PCR; TCRdb lists only in-frame clones, some missing. This table holds some 45,000 clones, over 75% found once. Sequencing was done on a sample of peripheral blood. The receptor was isolated from a human donor in a cohort sampled during active COVID-19. The chain couples TRBV5-1 to TRBJ2-3; possibly TRBD2 for D (5 bases). CDR3 in DNA: TGCGCCAGCAGGATTGGAAGTTCGGAGGCGGATACGCAGTATTTT. Its translation: CASRIGSSEADTQYF.